Below, 5 T cell receptor beta chains from the same sample are listed, as sequenced in a study of blood T cells in healthy people across ages. Through a sample-barcoded 5' primer and a J-beta primer mix, a second PCR was run for about 6 to 11 cycles. TCRdb reanalysed the 5' RACE reads using MiXCR and keeps one entry per CDR3 protein. The sample lists some 890,000 distinct CDR3 sequences; around 29% were seen once. A further study also used this sample, focusing on T cells of mothers and their children.

The sample taken for sequencing was blood. These TCRs come from a woman aged 40 to 49 in good health.

This clonotype showed up just a few times. The V and J genes are TRBV18 and TRBJ2-4, with D unresolved. The DNA matches TRBJ2-7 better at its end, which makes the J call doubtful. The CDR3 spans 15 residues. The V gene's germline CDR1 is KGHSH and CDR2 LQKENI. The DNA of the CDR3 is TGTGCCAGCTCACCTGGGGAACACCTTATCTACGAGCAGTACTTC. Its translation: CASSPGEHLIYEQYF.

A few counts support this clonotype. At one end, the junction sequence differs from germline, possibly due to a read error. The rearrangement uses TRBV7-9 and TRBJ1-2; 7 bases agree with TRBD1. Looked up from germline, CDR1 is SEHNR and CDR2 is FQNEAQ (reference sequence). CDR3 size: 13 residues. The CDR3 protein is CASSLFDRAGYTF. Written as DNA, the CDR3 is TGCGCCAGCAGCCTATTCGACAGGGCTGGCTACACCTTC.

This clonotype was counted at least ten times. The J gene is TRBJ2-7, the V gene TRBV7-2; D is unresolved. The CDR3 contains 14 residues. The germline V gene encodes CDR1 SGHTA and CDR2 FQGNSA. The ends were cut back, 4 bases at V and 1 base at J, with 11 bases in the middle. CDR3 in DNA: TGTGCCAGCAGCTCCGGGTCCTCGTCCTACGAGCAGTACTTC. Its protein is CASSSGSSSYEQYF.

This clonotype was seen a few times. The chain uses TRBV9 and TRBJ2-7, with D perhaps TRBD2 (5 bases). CDR1 and CDR2 (germline): SGDLS, YYNGEE. The CDR3 contains 14 residues. Trimming removed 0 bases at V and 4 bases at J, with 11 bases between. Here the CDR3 reads CASSVDPSGYEQYF. The CDR3 DNA follows: TGTGCCAGCAGCGTAGACCCCTCGGGGTACGAGCAGTACTTC.

This chain links TRBV7-9 with TRBJ2-2; TRBD1 matches 10 bases. CDR1 and CDR2 (germline): SEHNR, FQNEAQ (reference sequence). V shed 2 bases, J shed 6 bases, and the junction held 9 bases outside the gene matches. CDR3 size: 17 residues. This CDR3 reads CASSLLGRQGAAGELFF. The CDR3 DNA follows: TGTGCCAGCAGCTTATTGGGGAGACAGGGGGCCGCCGGGGAGCTGTTTTTT.